The 23 T cell receptor beta chains in this list originate from one sample, sequenced in a study of blood T cell repertoires in COVID-19. Profiling relied on immunoSEQ multiplex PCR, and the TCRdb table lists in-frame clones only, not all of them. The table includes 110,000 to 150,000 clones, about four fifths detected once. The sample taken for sequencing was peripheral blood. All receptors derive from a human donor in a cohort sampled during active COVID-19.

This chain links TRBV4-1 with TRBJ2-1; 10 bases line up with TRBD2. The CDR3 totals 18 residues. Looked up from germline, CDR1 is MGHRA and CDR2 is YSYEKL. Losses at the gene ends were 4 bases for V and 6 bases for J; bases not matched to a gene: 15. The DNA of the CDR3 is TGCGCCAGCAGCCGGCAATTGTCACTAGCGGGAATATCCAATGAGCAGTTCTTC. This sequence encodes CASSRQLSLAGISNEQFF.

This chain uses TRBV18 with TRBJ2-6, with D perhaps matching TRBD1 (5 bases). V lost 4 bases, J lost 0 bases, and 13 bases lay in between. There are 17 residues in the CDR3. From germline, CDR1 is KGHSH and CDR2 LQKENI. CDR3: CASSLTGPNSGANVLTF. The CDR3 DNA reads as TGTGCCAGCTCACTAACAGGTCCCAACTCTGGGGCCAACGTCCTGACTTTC.

The V call is TRBV29-1, the J call TRBJ2-3; weak D call: TRBD2 (6 bases). Germline V gene data show CDR1 as SQVTM and CDR2 as ANQGSEA. V was trimmed by 3 bases and J by 3 bases, leaving 10 bases between them. This CDR3 is built from 13 residues. CDR3 nucleotide sequence: TGCAGCGTTGATGGTAGCGGAACAGATACGCAGTATTTT. It specifies CSVDGSGTDTQYF.

This clone was picked up one time. This rearrangement joins TRBV7-8 to TRBJ1-2; D ambiguous. The CDR3 runs to 13 residues. Trimming pared 5 bases from V and 3 bases from J, leaving 10 bases between. Germline V gene data show CDR1 as SGHVS and CDR2 as FQNEAQ. CDR3 bases: TGTGCCAGCAGCCCCCAATCGGACTATGGCTACACCTTC. This sequence encodes CASSPQSDYGYTF.

V gene TRBV7-3 combines with J gene TRBJ2-1, with 14 bases fitting TRBD2. This CDR3 is 17 amino acids long. Looked up from germline, CDR1 is SGHTA and CDR2 is FQGTGA. The trim removed 0 bases at V and 6 bases at J, leaving 4 bases unmatched. In nucleotides, the CDR3 is TGTGCCAGCAGCTTAACTGGGACTAGCGGGGGCAGCAATGAGCAGTTCTTC. Its translation: CASSLTGTSGGSNEQFF.

The CDR3: CASSQGQNEKLFF. The CDR3 region has the DNA TGCGCCAGCAGCCAAGGACAGAATGAAAAACTGTTTTTT. The chain combines TRBV5-1 with TRBJ1-4; tentatively, D is TRBD1 (6 bases). V shed 4 bases and J shed 5 bases, with 9 bases lying between them. The V gene's germline CDR1 is SGHRS and CDR2 YFSETQ. This CDR3 spans 13 amino acids.

This clone was counted only a few times. The chain carries TRBV14 and TRBJ1-2, with D perhaps TRBD1 (5 bases). V was shortened by 4 bases and J by 7 bases, with 19 bases between the two germline ends. This CDR3 is 15 amino acids long. Germline values: CDR1 SGHDN, CDR2 FVKESK. The CDR3 DNA reads as TGTGCCAGCAGCCTTGGGGCAATCGGTGTGCGTGGCTACACCTTC. Translated, it gives CASSLGAIGVRGYTF.

The chain couples TRBV5-4 to TRBJ1-4, with 7 positions matching TRBD1. This CDR3 contains 16 residues. Germline CDR1 SGHNT, CDR2 YYREEE (reference sequence). V lost 0 bases to trimming and J lost 1 base; unmatched junction nucleotides: 3. The CDR3 bases are TGTGCCAGCAGCTTGGGGGGACAGCAAACTAATGAAAAACTGTTTTTT. Its protein product is CASSLGGQQTNEKLFF.

CDR3 residues: CASSSLSGTESYEQYF. In DNA, the CDR3 is TGTGCCAGCAGTAGCTTGTCCGGGACAGAATCCTACGAGCAGTACTTC. The chain has TRBV27 and TRBJ2-7; 7 nucleotides agree with TRBD1. The CDR3 totals 16 residues. With V trimmed by 5 bases and J by 1 base, 11 bases remained unmatched. Germline CDR1 MNHEY, CDR2 SMNVEV (reference sequence).

In its sample, this clone was seen once. The genes are TRBV6-5 and TRBJ1-1, with D possibly TRBD1 on 5 matching bases. V dropped 5 bases and J dropped 1 base, with 8 bases sitting between them. The V gene's germline CDR1 is MNHEY and CDR2 SVGAGI. The CDR3 totals 13 residues. CDR3 nucleotides: TGTGCCAGCAGTCATGGACAGAACACTGAAGCTTTCTTT. This codes for CASSHGQNTEAFF.

The rearrangement uses TRBV27 and TRBJ2-7; 11 bases align to TRBD2. The germline V gene encodes CDR1 MNHEY and CDR2 SMNVEV (reference sequence). V lost 5 bases, J lost 5 bases, and 8 bases stayed unmatched. The length of the CDR3 is 15 residues. The chain's CDR3 is CASSQISGRAHEQYF. For the CDR3, the DNA is TGTGCCAGCAGTCAGATTAGCGGGAGGGCCCACGAGCAGTACTTC.

This chain links TRBV7-2 with TRBJ2-1, with 8 bases that match TRBD2. The CDR3 has 17 residues. CDR1 and CDR2 from the germline V gene are SGHTA and FQGNSA. The trim removed 6 bases at V and 5 bases at J, leaving 15 bases unmatched. CDR3 nucleotide sequence: TGTGCCAGCAGACTTAGGATAGGTCTAGCGGGTAACAATGAGCAGTTCTTC. It yields the protein CASRLRIGLAGNNEQFF.

The V and J genes are TRBV11-2 and TRBJ2-7, with TRBD2 matching over 7 bases. Germline V gives CDR1 SGHAT, CDR2 FQNNGV. The CDR3 spans 13 residues. The V segment lost 4 bases and the J segment 4 bases; nucleotides outside the gene matches: 4. The CDR3 reads CASSSTGGYEQYF. The CDR3, as DNA: TGTGCCAGCAGCTCGACGGGGGGTTACGAGCAGTACTTC.

This clone has a handful of counts. The CDR3 loop reads CASSLGLASETQYF. The DNA for the CDR3 is TGTGCCAGCAGCTTAGGACTAGCATCAGAGACCCAGTACTTC. This chain joins TRBV7-3 and TRBJ2-5, with 8 bases lining up with TRBD2. The V segment lost 2 bases and the J segment 4 bases; nucleotides outside the gene matches: 3. CDR3 size: 14 residues. From germline, CDR1 is SGHTA and CDR2 FQGTGA.

V gene TRBV2 combines with J gene TRBJ1-3, with D uncertain. Germline CDR1 is SNHLY and CDR2 is FYNNEI. Trimming stripped 2 bases from V and 2 bases from J, with 4 bases between. The CDR3 has 13 residues. CDR3: CASSEPAGNTIYF. The CDR3 bases are TGTGCCAGCAGTGAACCAGCTGGAAACACCATATATTTT. Full variable domain (remainder filled in from reference TRBV2 and TRBJ1-3): EPEVTQTPSHQVTQMGQEVILRCVPISNHLYFYWYRQILGQKVEFLVSFYNNEISEKSEIFDDQFSVERPDGSNFTLKIRSTKLEDSAMYFCASSEPAGNTIYFGEGSWLTVV.

This clone appeared once. The chain carries TRBV7-9 and TRBJ2-3, with 11 bases fitting TRBD2. Germline V gene lookup returns CDR1 SEHNR and CDR2 FQNEAQ (reference sequence). The CDR3 covers 14 residues. V dropped 6 bases and J dropped 4; count of bases not matched to a gene: 3. The CDR3 DNA reads TGTGCCAGCAGGCCACTAGCGGGAGCAGATACGCAGTATTTT. As protein: CASRPLAGADTQYF. Filled out from reference TRBV7-9 and TRBJ2-3, the complete variable domain reads DTGVSQNPRHKITKRGQNVTFRCDPISEHNRLYWYRQTLGQGPEFLTYFQNEAQLEKSRLLSDRFSAERPKGSFSTLEIQRTEQGDSAMYLCASRPLAGADTQYFGPGTRLTVL.

The CDR3 reads CASSPGPNTGELFF. The DNA of the CDR3 is TGTGCCAGTAGTCCAGGGCCGAACACCGGGGAGCTGTTTTTT. The chain carries TRBV19 and TRBJ2-2; perhaps TRBD1 as D (5 bases). Germline assignment: CDR1 LNHDA and CDR2 SQIVND (reference sequence). Trimming cost V 5 bases and J 0 bases, with 7 bases left between them. This CDR3 contains 14 residues. Variable domain in full (rest from reference TRBV19 and TRBJ2-2): DGGITQSPKYLFRKEGQNVTLSCEQNLNHDAMYWYRQDPGQGLRLIYYSQIVNDFQKGDIAEGYSVSREKKESFPLTVTSAQKNPTAFYLCASSPGPNTGELFFGEGSRLTVL.

This clone was observed many times. This rearrangement joins TRBV6-5 to TRBJ1-1, with a weak D call TRBD1 (6 bases). This CDR3 has 13 residues. The germline V gene encodes CDR1 MNHEY and CDR2 SVGAGI. With 2 bases removed from V and 4 bases from J, the gap between germline ends came to 8 bases. The CDR3 DNA is TGTGCCAGCAGTTACATAGGGGGCACTGAAGCTTTCTTT. This sequence encodes CASSYIGGTEAFF.

The chain joins TRBV5-1 to TRBJ2-7; tentatively, D is TRBD2 (5 bases). Looked up from germline, CDR1 is SGHRS and CDR2 is YFSETQ. The ends were cut back, 3 bases at V and 0 bases at J, with 10 bases in the middle. The CDR3 runs to 14 residues. The DNA of the CDR3 is TGCGCCAGCAGCTATACCGGGATCTCCTACGAGCAGTACTTC. Amino acid sequence: CASSYTGISYEQYF.

This clone was observed a single time. The rearrangement links TRBV28 to TRBJ2-2, with TRBD2 as a possible D gene (6 bases). This CDR3 contains 14 residues. With 7 bases removed from V and 6 bases from J, the gap between germline ends came to 15 bases. Germline V gene data show CDR1 as MDHEN and CDR2 as SYDVKM. Here the CDR3 DNA reads TGTGCCAGCATTCGGCTAGCGATGGCCGGGGAGCTGTTTTTT. Its translation is CASIRLAMAGELFF.

V and J are TRBV18 and TRBJ1-2; TRBD1 might be the D (5 bases). CDR1 is KGHSH, CDR2 LQKENI, per germline. V was cut by 0 bases and J by 8 bases, with 19 bases left in between. This CDR3 comprises 16 residues. DNA of the CDR3: TGTGCCAGCTCACCACCATCCAGGGTCCGTGCTGGCGGCTACACCTTC. This codes for CASSPPSRVRAGGYTF. Combining the CDR3 with reference TRBV18 and TRBJ1-2 gives the whole variable domain NAGVMQNPRHLVRRRGQEARLRCSPMKGHSHVYWYRQLPEEGLKFMVYLQKENIIDESGMPKERFSAEFPKEGPSILRIQQVVRGDSAAYFCASSPPSRVRAGGYTFGSGTRLTVV.

V gene TRBV2 combines with J gene TRBJ1-6; D may be TRBD1 (6 bases). The CDR3 loop spans 16 amino acids. Germline CDR1 is SNHLY and CDR2 is FYNNEI. V lost 4 bases and J lost 6, with 16 bases in between. The CDR3 protein is CASSVDSSLSNSPLHF. CDR3 bases: TGTGCCAGCAGTGTGGACAGCTCCTTGAGTAATTCACCCCTCCACTTT.

This sequence joins TRBV6-4 and TRBJ2-3; D is uncertain. This CDR3 contains 17 residues. V was cut by 3 bases and J by 2 bases, with 18 bases left in between. The germline V gene has CDR1 MRHNA and CDR2 SNTAGT. This CDR3 is CASSDRLSPTPTDTQYF. The CDR3 coding sequence is TGTGCCAGCAGTGATCGTCTCAGTCCCACCCCCACAGATACGCAGTATTTT.